The clone carrying this T cell receptor (beta chain) was picked up one time. Its antigen remains unidentified. The CDR3 contains 15 residues. In germline, CDR1 is MNHEY, CDR2 SVGEGT. Unmatched junction bases numbered 7, after V lost 0 bases and J lost 6 bases. This sample was included in a study of blood T cells in healthy people across ages. Together with a sample-barcoded 5' primer, a J-beta primer mix was included in a second PCR lasting about 6 to 11 cycles. TCRdb reprocessed the 5' RACE reads via MiXCR and lists one record per CDR3 protein. Of fewer than 900,000 distinct CDR3 sequences in the sample, roughly 41% are singletons; the top ten hold roughly 19%. General observations from the study: Higher diversity, along with more naive CD4+ cells, distinguished long-lived donors from aged donors. Unsorted PBMCs blocked a conclusive comparison of naive and antigen-experienced cells.

Sequencing was done on a sample of blood. This receptor was obtained from a woman aged 60 to 75 in good health. The chain combines TRBV6-2 or TRBV6-3 with TRBJ2-5; 7 bases match TRBD2. CDR3 nucleotides: TGTGCCAGCAGTTACTCGTGGGGGGGTGGAAAGACCCAGTACTTC. The encoded protein is CASSYSWGGGKTQYF.